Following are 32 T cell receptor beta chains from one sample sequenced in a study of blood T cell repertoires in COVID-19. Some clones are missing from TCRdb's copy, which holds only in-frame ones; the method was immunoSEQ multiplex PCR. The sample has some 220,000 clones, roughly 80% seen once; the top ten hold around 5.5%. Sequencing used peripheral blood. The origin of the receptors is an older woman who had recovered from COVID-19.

CDR3: CASTDMRNTEAFF. The CDR3 DNA reads TGTGCCAGCACCGATATGAGGAACACTGAAGCTTTCTTT. The chain couples TRBV6-5 to TRBJ1-1; D gene unclear. CDR1 is MNHEY and CDR2 is SVGAGI in the germline V gene. The V and J ends lost 7 bases and 1 base respectively, with 10 bases between them. The CDR3 runs to 13 residues.

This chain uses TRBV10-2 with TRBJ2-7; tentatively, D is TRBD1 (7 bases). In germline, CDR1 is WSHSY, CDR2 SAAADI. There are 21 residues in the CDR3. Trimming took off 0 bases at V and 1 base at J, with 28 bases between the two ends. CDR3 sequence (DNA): TGCGCCAGCAGTGAGTCTGGAGGGGGCGGCCACTACCTGCGGGGATCCTACGAGCAGTACTTC. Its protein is CASSESGGGGHYLRGSYEQYF.

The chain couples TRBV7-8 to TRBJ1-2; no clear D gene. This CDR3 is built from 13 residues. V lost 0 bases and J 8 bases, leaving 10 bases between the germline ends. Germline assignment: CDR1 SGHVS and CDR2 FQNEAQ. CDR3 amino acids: CASSLAHSNGYTF. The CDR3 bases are TGTGCCAGCAGCTTAGCCCACTCGAACGGCTACACCTTC.

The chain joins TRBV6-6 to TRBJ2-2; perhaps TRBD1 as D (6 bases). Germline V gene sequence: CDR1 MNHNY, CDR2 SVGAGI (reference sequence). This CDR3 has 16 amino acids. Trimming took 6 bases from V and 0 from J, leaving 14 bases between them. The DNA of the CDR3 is TGTGCCAGCAGCAGACAGGATCCCGCGAACACCGGGGAGCTGTTTTTT. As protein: CASSRQDPANTGELFF.

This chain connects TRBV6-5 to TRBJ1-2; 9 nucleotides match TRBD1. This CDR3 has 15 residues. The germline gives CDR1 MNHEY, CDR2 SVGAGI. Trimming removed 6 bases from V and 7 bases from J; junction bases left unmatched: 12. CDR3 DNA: TGTGCCAGCAGAACAGCCGGGACAGGGCGGTTTGGCTACACCTTC. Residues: CASRTAGTGRFGYTF.

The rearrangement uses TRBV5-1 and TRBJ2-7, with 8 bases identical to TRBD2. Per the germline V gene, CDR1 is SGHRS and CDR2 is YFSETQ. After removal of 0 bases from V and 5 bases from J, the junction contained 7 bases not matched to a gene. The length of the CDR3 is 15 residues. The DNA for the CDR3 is TGCGCCAGCAGCTTGGTGGCGGGGGGTCGGGACGAGCAGTACTTC. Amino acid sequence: CASSLVAGGRDEQYF.

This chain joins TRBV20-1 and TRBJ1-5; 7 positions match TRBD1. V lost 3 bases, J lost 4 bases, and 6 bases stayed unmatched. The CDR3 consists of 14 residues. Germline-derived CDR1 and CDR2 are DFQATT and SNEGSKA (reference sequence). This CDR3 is CSASLGTANQPQHF. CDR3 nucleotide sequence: TGCAGTGCTAGTCTCGGGACAGCGAATCAGCCCCAGCATTTT.

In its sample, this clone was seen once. The CDR3 region has the DNA TGTGCCAGCAGCCCCAACACAGGGGTTTTAACTGAAGCTTTCTTT. This gives the protein CASSPNTGVLTEAFF. The chain combines TRBV5-4 with TRBJ1-1; the match to TRBD1 covers 7 bases. V shed 4 bases, J shed 5 bases, and the junction held 11 bases outside the gene matches. This CDR3 contains 15 residues. Germline loops: CDR1 SGHNT, CDR2 YYREEE (reference sequence).

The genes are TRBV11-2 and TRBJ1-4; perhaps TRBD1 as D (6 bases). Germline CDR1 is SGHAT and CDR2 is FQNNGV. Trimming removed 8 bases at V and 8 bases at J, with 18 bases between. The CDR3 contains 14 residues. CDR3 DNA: TGTGCCAGCGCCAGAGGGGGGGCAAGGGAAAAACTGTTTTTT. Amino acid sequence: CASARGGAREKLFF.

The CDR3 region has the DNA TGCGCCAGCAGCCAGCGGGACGGAACCTACGAGCAGTACTTC. Amino acids: CASSQRDGTYEQYF. The V call is TRBV4-1, the J call TRBJ2-7; D is perhaps TRBD2 (6 bases). There are 14 residues in the CDR3. With 3 bases removed from V and 2 bases from J, the gap between germline ends came to 11 bases. The germline V gene has CDR1 MGHRA and CDR2 YSYEKL.

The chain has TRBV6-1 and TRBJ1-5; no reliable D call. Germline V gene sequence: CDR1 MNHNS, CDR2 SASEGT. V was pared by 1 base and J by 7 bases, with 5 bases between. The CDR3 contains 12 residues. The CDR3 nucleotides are TGTGCCAGCAGTGAAGTAGTCCAGCCCCAGCATTTT. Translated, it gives CASSEVVQPQHF.

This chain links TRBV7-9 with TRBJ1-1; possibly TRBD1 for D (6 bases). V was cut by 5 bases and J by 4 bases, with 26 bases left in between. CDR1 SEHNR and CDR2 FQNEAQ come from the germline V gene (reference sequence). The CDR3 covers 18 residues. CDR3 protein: CASSLTAGTINKATEAFF. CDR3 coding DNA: TGTGCCAGCAGCCTAACCGCCGGGACAATAAATAAGGCCACTGAAGCTTTCTTT.

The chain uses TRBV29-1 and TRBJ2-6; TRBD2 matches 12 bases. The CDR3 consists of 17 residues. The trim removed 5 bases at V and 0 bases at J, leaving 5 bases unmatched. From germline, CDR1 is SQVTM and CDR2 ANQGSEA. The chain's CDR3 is CSVLGLAGNSGANVLTF. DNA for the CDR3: TGCAGCGTTCTGGGACTAGCGGGCAACTCTGGGGCCAACGTCCTGACTTTC.

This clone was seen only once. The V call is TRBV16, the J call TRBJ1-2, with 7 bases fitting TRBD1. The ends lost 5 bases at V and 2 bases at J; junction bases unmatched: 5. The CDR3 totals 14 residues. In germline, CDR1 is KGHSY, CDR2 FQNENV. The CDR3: CASSATGRNYGYTF. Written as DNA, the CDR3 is TGTGCCAGCAGCGCGACAGGGAGGAACTATGGCTACACCTTC.

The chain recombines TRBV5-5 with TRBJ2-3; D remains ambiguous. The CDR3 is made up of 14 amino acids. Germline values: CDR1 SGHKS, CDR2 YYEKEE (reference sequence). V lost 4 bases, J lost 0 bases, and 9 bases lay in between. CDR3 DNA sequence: TGTGCCAGCAGCCTGGCCCATAGCACAGATACGCAGTATTTT. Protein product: CASSLAHSTDTQYF.

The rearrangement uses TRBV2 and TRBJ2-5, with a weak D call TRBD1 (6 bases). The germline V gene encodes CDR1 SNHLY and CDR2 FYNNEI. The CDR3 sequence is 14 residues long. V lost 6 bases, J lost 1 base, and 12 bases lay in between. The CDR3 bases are TGTGCCAGCAGGCAGGGGTGGATCCAAGAGACCCAGTACTTC. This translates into CASRQGWIQETQYF.

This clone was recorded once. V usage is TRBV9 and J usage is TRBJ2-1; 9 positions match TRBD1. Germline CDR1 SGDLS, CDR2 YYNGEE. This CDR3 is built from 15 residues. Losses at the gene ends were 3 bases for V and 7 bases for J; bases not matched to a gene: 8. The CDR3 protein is CASSARDRAENEQFF. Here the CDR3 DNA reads TGTGCCAGCAGCGCCCGGGACAGGGCCGAAAATGAGCAGTTCTTC.

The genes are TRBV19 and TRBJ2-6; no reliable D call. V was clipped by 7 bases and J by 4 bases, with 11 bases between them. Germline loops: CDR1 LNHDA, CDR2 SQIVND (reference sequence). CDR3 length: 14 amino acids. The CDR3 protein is CASTTPRGANVLTF. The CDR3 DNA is TGTGCCAGTACTACCCCACGGGGGGCCAACGTCCTGACTTTC.

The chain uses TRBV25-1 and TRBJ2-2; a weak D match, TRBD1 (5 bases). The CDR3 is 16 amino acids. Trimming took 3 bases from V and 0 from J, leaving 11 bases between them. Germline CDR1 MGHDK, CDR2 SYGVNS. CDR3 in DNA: TGTGCCAGCAGTGATATTGACAGCGCGAACACCGGGGAGCTGTTTTTT. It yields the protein CASSDIDSANTGELFF. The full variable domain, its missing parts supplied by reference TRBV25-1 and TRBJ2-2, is EADIYQTPRYLVIGTGKKITLECSQTMGHDKMYWYQQDPGMELHLIHYSYGVNSTEKGDLSSESTVSRIRTEHFPLTLESARPSHTSQYLCASSDIDSANTGELFFGEGSRLTVL.

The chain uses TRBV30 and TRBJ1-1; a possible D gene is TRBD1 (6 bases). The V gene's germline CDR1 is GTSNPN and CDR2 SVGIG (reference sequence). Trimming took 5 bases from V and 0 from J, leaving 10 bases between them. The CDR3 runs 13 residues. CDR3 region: CAWCPGVNTEAFF. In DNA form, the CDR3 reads TGTGCCTGGTGCCCAGGGGTGAACACTGAAGCTTTCTTT.

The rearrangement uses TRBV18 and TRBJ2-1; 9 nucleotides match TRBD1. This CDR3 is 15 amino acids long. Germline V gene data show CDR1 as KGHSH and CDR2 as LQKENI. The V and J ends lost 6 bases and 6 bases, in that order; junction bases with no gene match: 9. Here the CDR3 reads CASSEPGQGFNEQFF. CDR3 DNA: TGTGCCAGCTCGGAACCGGGACAGGGATTCAATGAGCAGTTCTTC.

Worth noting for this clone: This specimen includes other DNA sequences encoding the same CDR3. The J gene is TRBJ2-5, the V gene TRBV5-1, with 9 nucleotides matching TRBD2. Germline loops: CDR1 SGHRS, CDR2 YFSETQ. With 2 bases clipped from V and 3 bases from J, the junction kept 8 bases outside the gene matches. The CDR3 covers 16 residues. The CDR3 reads CASSLGGGGGEETQYF. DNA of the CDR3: TGCGCCAGCAGCTTAGGTGGAGGCGGGGGGGAAGAGACCCAGTACTTC.

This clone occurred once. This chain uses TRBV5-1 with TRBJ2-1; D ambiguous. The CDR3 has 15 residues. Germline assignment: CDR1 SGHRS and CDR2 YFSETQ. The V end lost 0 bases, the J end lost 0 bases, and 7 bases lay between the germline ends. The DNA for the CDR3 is TGCGCCAGCAGCTTGGTACAGAGCTCCTACAATGAGCAGTTCTTC. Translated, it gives CASSLVQSSYNEQFF.

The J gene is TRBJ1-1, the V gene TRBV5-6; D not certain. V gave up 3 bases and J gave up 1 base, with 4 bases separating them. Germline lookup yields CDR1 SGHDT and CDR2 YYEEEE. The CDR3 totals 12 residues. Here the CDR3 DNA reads TGTGCCAGCAGCTCGTCGAACACTGAAGCTTTCTTT. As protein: CASSSSNTEAFF.

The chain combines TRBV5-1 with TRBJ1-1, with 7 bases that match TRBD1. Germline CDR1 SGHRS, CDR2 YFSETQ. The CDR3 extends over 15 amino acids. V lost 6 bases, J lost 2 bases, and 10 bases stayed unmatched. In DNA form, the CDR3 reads TGCGCCAGCAACCCGACAGGGCTACTTAACACTGAAGCTTTCTTT. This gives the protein CASNPTGLLNTEAFF.

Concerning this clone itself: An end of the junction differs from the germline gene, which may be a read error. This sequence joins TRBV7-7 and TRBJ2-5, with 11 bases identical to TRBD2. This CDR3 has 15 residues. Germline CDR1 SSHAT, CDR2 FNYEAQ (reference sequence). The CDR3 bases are TGTGCTAGCAGCTTAAGACTAGCGGGGAGAGAGACCCAGTACTTC. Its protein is CASSLRLAGRETQYF.

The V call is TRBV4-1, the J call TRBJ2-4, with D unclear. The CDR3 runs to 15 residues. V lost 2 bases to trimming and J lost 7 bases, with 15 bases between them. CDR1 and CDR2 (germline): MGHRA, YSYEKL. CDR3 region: CASSQSRLFPNIQYF. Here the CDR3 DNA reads TGCGCCAGCAGCCAATCTAGGTTGTTCCCTAACATTCAGTACTTC.

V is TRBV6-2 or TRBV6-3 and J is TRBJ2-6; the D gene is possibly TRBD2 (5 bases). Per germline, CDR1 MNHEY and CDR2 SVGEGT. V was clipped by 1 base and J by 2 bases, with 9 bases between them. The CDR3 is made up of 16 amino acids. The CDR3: CASSYLGSTGANVLTF. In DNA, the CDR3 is TGTGCCAGCAGTTACTTAGGGAGTACTGGGGCCAACGTCCTGACTTTC.

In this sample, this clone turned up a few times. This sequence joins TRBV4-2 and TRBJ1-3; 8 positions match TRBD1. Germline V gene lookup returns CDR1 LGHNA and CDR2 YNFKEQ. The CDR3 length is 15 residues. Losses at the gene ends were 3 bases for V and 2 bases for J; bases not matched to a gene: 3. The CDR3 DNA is TGTGCCAGCAGCCAGGTGACAGGGGCTGGAAACACCATATATTTT. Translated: CASSQVTGAGNTIYF.

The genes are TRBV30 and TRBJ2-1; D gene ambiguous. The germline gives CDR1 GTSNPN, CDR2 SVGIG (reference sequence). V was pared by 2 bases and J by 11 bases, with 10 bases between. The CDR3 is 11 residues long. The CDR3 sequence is CAWSWRSQQFF. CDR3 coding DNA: TGTGCCTGGAGTTGGCGGAGCCAGCAGTTCTTC.

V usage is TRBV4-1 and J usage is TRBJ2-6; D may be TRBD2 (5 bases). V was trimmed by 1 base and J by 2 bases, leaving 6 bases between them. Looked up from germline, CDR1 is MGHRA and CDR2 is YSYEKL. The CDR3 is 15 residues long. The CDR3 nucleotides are TGCGCCAGCAGCCAAGCGGGGACTGGGGCCAACGTCCTGACTTTC. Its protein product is CASSQAGTGANVLTF.

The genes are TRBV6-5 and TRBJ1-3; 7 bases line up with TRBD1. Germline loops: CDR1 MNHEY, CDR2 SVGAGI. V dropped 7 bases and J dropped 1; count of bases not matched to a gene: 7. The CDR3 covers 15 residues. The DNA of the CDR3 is TGTGCCAGCACTCCGGGACAGTCTTCTGGAAACACCATATATTTT. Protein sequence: CASTPGQSSGNTIYF.